Listed below are T cell receptor beta chains from one sample, sequenced in a study of cytomegalovirus exposure and HLA in healthy donors. Using immunoSEQ multiplex PCR, the repertoire was profiled, and TCRdb retains in-frame clones only, with some absent. The repertoire holds 180,000 or so clones, with roughly four fifths as singletons. The sample consisted of PBMCs. The receptor set was obtained from a boy younger than 10 in good health and CMV-seronegative. The CDR3 runs from the conserved cysteine through the conserved F or W. D genes are given only for firm matches. Where a row states a size, it is once, few, many or the class of an expanded clone; other rows omit it.

D gene: TRBD2
J gene: TRBJ2-1
V gene: TRBV25-1
clone size: NA
CDR3 protein: CASSVNSGGASYNEQFF
CDR3 DNA: TGTGCCAGCAGTGTCAATAGCGGGGGGGCATCCTACAATGAGCAGTTCTTC

D gene: NA
J gene: TRBJ1-1
V gene: TRBV19
clone size: NA
CDR3 protein: CASIRDRTPEAFF
CDR3 DNA: TGTGCCAGTATACGTGACAGGACCCCCGAAGCTTTCTTT

D gene: NA
J gene: TRBJ1-2
V gene: TRBV2
clone size: NA
CDR3 protein: CAKTGPGGLDYGYTF
CDR3 DNA: TGTGCCAAAACGGGACCGGGGGGCTTGGACTATGGCTACACCTTC

D gene: TRBD2
J gene: TRBJ2-3
V gene: TRBV11-2
clone size: NA
CDR3 protein: CASSLLSSGGVDTQYF
CDR3 DNA: TGTGCCAGCAGCTTACTGTCTAGCGGGGGGGTAGATACGCAGTATTTT

D gene: TRBD2
J gene: TRBJ2-5
V gene: TRBV11-2
clone size: few
CDR3 protein: CASSLGLVGRKTQYF
CDR3 DNA: TGTGCCAGCAGCCTCGGACTAGTGGGAAGGAAGACCCAGTACTTC

D gene: NA
J gene: TRBJ2-7
V gene: TRBV10-3
clone size: NA
CDR3 protein: CAISDLPHEQYF
CDR3 DNA: TGTGCCATCAGTGACCTCCCCCACGAGCAGTACTTC

D gene: NA
J gene: TRBJ1-1
V gene: TRBV18
clone size: NA
CDR3 protein: CASSPPGPMNTEAFF
CDR3 DNA: TGTGCCAGCTCACCGCCAGGGCCCATGAACACTGAAGCTTTCTTT

D gene: TRBD1
J gene: TRBJ2-7
V gene: TRBV13
clone size: NA
CDR3 protein: CASSSPRSGQGLVEQYF
CDR3 DNA: TGTGCCAGCAGCTCACCCAGATCAGGACAGGGATTAGTCGAGCAGTACTTC

D gene: NA
J gene: TRBJ1-2
V gene: TRBV5-4
clone size: NA
CDR3 protein: CASSFGVIGGYTF
CDR3 DNA: TGTGCCAGCAGCTTTGGAGTAATAGGCGGCTACACCTTC

D gene: NA
J gene: TRBJ2-3
V gene: TRBV5-4
clone size: NA
CDR3 protein: CASSPDWSSTDTQYF
CDR3 DNA: TGTGCCAGCAGCCCGGACTGGTCTAGCACAGATACGCAGTATTTT

D gene: NA
J gene: TRBJ2-2
V gene: TRBV6-5
clone size: NA
CDR3 protein: CASSYSGTLTTGELFF
CDR3 DNA: TGTGCCAGCAGTTACTCAGGGACACTAACCACCGGGGAGCTGTTTTTT

D gene: TRBD1
J gene: TRBJ1-2
V gene: TRBV5-6
clone size: NA
CDR3 protein: CASSLVTTGGQGYTF
CDR3 DNA: TGTGCCAGCAGCTTGGTTACAACAGGGGGACAAGGCTACACCTTC

D gene: TRBD1
J gene: TRBJ1-3
V gene: TRBV7-6
clone size: NA
CDR3 protein: CASSSYTGQGIGTIYF
CDR3 DNA: TGTGCCAGCAGCTCTTATACCGGACAGGGGATTGGCACCATATATTTT

D gene: TRBD2
J gene: TRBJ2-1
V gene: TRBV7-3
clone size: NA
CDR3 protein: CASSLAGTSNWGEQFF
CDR3 DNA: TGTGCCAGCAGCTTGGCCGGGACTAGCAATTGGGGTGAGCAGTTCTTC

D gene: NA
J gene: TRBJ1-1
V gene: TRBV7-9
clone size: NA
CDR3 protein: CASAGVALEAFF
CDR3 DNA: TGTGCCAGCGCCGGGGTGGCACTTGAAGCTTTCTTT

D gene: NA
J gene: TRBJ1-2
V gene: TRBV4-3
clone size: NA
CDR3 protein: CASSQDRGVSYGYTF
CDR3 DNA: TGCGCCAGCAGCCAAGATCGCGGAGTTTCATATGGCTACACCTTC

D gene: NA
J gene: TRBJ1-2
V gene: TRBV18
clone size: NA
CDR3 protein: CASSPPSAQGMSGYTF
CDR3 DNA: TGTGCCAGCTCACCACCGTCTGCACAGGGTATGAGTGGCTACACCTTC

D gene: NA
J gene: TRBJ1-5
V gene: TRBV7-2
clone size: NA
CDR3 protein: CASSPNSGTTNQPQHF
CDR3 DNA: TGTGCCAGCAGCCCGAATTCAGGGACTACCAATCAGCCCCAGCATTTT

D gene: TRBD1
J gene: TRBJ1-5
V gene: TRBV5-1
clone size: few
CDR3 protein: CASSPGYSGTGVQPQHF
CDR3 DNA: TGCGCCAGCAGCCCGGGCTATTCCGGGACAGGGGTCCAGCCCCAGCATTTT

D gene: NA
J gene: TRBJ1-2
V gene: TRBV7-9
clone size: NA
CDR3 protein: CSSSDTPDSHYGYTF
CDR3 DNA: TGTTCCAGCAGCGACACCCCGGACAGCCACTATGGCTACACCTTC

D gene: NA
J gene: TRBJ1-2
V gene: TRBV2
clone size: NA
CDR3 protein: CASSVGGGLANYGYTF
CDR3 DNA: TGTGCCAGCAGTGTCGGGGGGGGGCTGGCTAACTATGGCTACACCTTC

D gene: TRBD1
J gene: TRBJ2-7
V gene: TRBV5-6
clone size: NA
CDR3 protein: CASSPGQGSYEQYF
CDR3 DNA: TGTGCCAGCAGCCCTGGACAGGGCTCCTACGAGCAGTACTTC

D gene: NA
J gene: TRBJ1-3
V gene: TRBV30
clone size: NA
CDR3 protein: CAWSPTGSGNTIYF
CDR3 DNA: TGTGCCTGGAGTCCAACAGGGTCTGGAAACACCATATATTTT

D gene: NA
J gene: TRBJ2-1
V gene: TRBV7-9
clone size: NA
CDR3 protein: CASSGGRDRYNEQFF
CDR3 DNA: TGTGCCAGCTCCGGAGGGCGGGACAGATACAATGAGCAGTTCTTC

D gene: NA
J gene: TRBJ1-1
V gene: TRBV25-1
clone size: NA
CDR3 protein: CASSFDRPNTEAFF
CDR3 DNA: TGTGCCAGCAGCTTTGACAGGCCGAACACTGAAGCTTTCTTT

D gene: NA
J gene: TRBJ2-4
V gene: TRBV6-1
clone size: NA
CDR3 protein: CASKALAKNIQYF
CDR3 DNA: TGTGCCAGCAAAGCCCTAGCCAAAAACATTCAGTACTTC

D gene: NA
J gene: TRBJ1-2
V gene: TRBV6-5
clone size: NA
CDR3 protein: CASSLPEGYGYTF
CDR3 DNA: TGTGCCAGCAGCCTGCCGGAGGGCTATGGCTACACCTTC

D gene: NA
J gene: TRBJ1-1
V gene: TRBV6-6
clone size: few
CDR3 protein: CASSPRTEAFF
CDR3 DNA: TGTGCCAGCAGCCCTAGGACTGAAGCTTTCTTT

D gene: NA
J gene: TRBJ2-1
V gene: TRBV7-3
clone size: NA
CDR3 protein: CASSLGRGSNEQFF
CDR3 DNA: TGTGCCAGCAGCTTAGGACGGGGGAGTAATGAGCAGTTCTTC

D gene: TRBD1
J gene: TRBJ2-5
V gene: TRBV27
clone size: NA
CDR3 protein: CASSLGRQGAKQYF
CDR3 DNA: TGTGCCAGCAGTTTGGGTCGGCAGGGGGCGAAGCAGTACTTC

D gene: NA
J gene: TRBJ1-1
V gene: TRBV25-1
clone size: few
CDR3 protein: CASSEEINTEAFF
CDR3 DNA: TGTGCCAGCAGTGAAGAGATTAACACTGAAGCTTTCTTT

D gene: NA
J gene: TRBJ2-4
V gene: TRBV25-1
clone size: NA
CDR3 protein: CASSRKGENIQYF
CDR3 DNA: TGTGCCAGCAGTAGAAAGGGGGAAAACATTCAGTACTTC

D gene: NA
J gene: TRBJ2-3
V gene: TRBV30
clone size: NA
CDR3 protein: CAWRRSGSTDTQYF
CDR3 DNA: TGTGCCTGGCGAAGGAGCGGGAGCACAGATACGCAGTATTTT

D gene: TRBD1
J gene: TRBJ2-7
V gene: TRBV5-6
clone size: NA
CDR3 protein: CASSRGQLFTYEQYF
CDR3 DNA: TGTGCCAGCAGCCGGGGACAGTTGTTTACCTACGAGCAGTACTTC

D gene: NA
J gene: TRBJ2-3
V gene: TRBV7-9
clone size: NA
CDR3 protein: CASSPGGQRRTDTQYF
CDR3 DNA: TGTGCCAGCAGCCCCGGCGGGCAGAGGCGGACAGATACGCAGTATTTT

D gene: NA
J gene: TRBJ2-7
V gene: TRBV4-3
clone size: NA
CDR3 protein: CASSQEWRGSYEQYF
CDR3 DNA: TGCGCCAGCAGCCAAGAGTGGCGGGGCTCCTACGAGCAGTACTTC

D gene: TRBD1
J gene: TRBJ1-6
V gene: TRBV2
clone size: few
CDR3 protein: CASKGTGNSPLHF
CDR3 DNA: TGTGCCAGCAAGGGGACAGGGAATTCACCCCTCCACTTT